This T cell receptor (beta chain) was sequenced during a study of blood T cell repertoires in COVID-19. Background on the study: Recovery among Cohort 3 donors was established by two negative PCRs, clearance, or symptom resolution.

The protocol was immunoSEQ multiplex PCR, while the TCRdb copy is restricted to in-frame clones and leaves out a portion. This sample carries 150,000 to 200,000 clones, 79% of them seen once, and the ten largest clones take about 20%. V dropped 0 bases and J dropped 6 bases, with 7 bases sitting between them. This CDR3 spans 13 amino acids. Germline V gene data show CDR1 as SGDLS and CDR2 as YYNGEE. This TCR came from a woman in her sixties or seventies in a cohort exposed to, infected with or recovered from COVID-19 (not recorded which). The rearrangement uses TRBV9 and TRBJ1-5; D not resolved. Sequenced material: PBMCs or T cells enriched from blood (not recorded which). CDR3 protein: CASSVEAGQPQHF. CDR3 DNA sequence: TGTGCCAGCAGCGTAGAAGCGGGTCAGCCCCAGCATTTT.